This section outlines one T cell receptor beta chain sequence together with its context. Its cognate antigen has yet to be identified. One base away there is no much larger clone; base qualities are not given. From the germline V gene, CDR1 is MDHEN and CDR2 is SYDVKM. Unmatched junction bases come to 6, with V trimmed by 5 bases and J by 7 bases. Counted from cysteine to phenylalanine, this CDR3 has 14 amino acids. CDR3 DNA is the only sequence kept; it has 42 bases, read in frame from the first base. TCRbeta CDR3 regions were amplified from genomic DNA by means of the immunoSEQ Assay, a bias-controlled multiplex PCR. Turning to the authors' computational methods: Within the assay, amplification of reference gene primers was used to estimate how many nucleated cells each sample contained. To quantify the absolute abundance of each unique TCRbeta CDR3 rearrangement, sequence reads were collapsed and filtered. For each sample, productive Simpson clonality was calculated by taking the square root of Simpson's diversity index across productive rearrangements. TCRdb re-hosts the immuneACCESS table, in-frame sequences only. Its copies lack some clones; in the studies checked, an unresolved V gene accounts for under half of them, and the cause for the rest is not known. For V, J and clone size, that table is used; D and trimming come from the DNA. Within this sample are 150,000 to 200,000 clones, with 89% of them counted one time only. The biggest ten clones account for roughly 0.8% of the sample.

Enrolling through a virtual design, the prospective study's participants ranged in age from roughly 18 to 90 years and lived across 20 to 30 United States geographic areas. In the prospective study, participants were assigned to cohorts based on the clinical history participants reported in a screening survey and a study questionnaire. Recovered participants in ImmuneRACE Cohort 3 were defined as having two consecutive negative NP/OP PCR tests, clearance from a healthcare professional, or resolution of symptoms. Each participant in the prospective study had whole blood, serum and a nasopharyngeal or oropharyngeal swab collected by mobile phlebotomists. Participants in the prospective study had the option to provide additional blood draws and questionnaires over an approximately two-month period. Before DNA extraction, prospective study blood samples were shipped either frozen or at room temperature.

This specimen belongs to a study of blood T cell repertoires in COVID-19 (dated by TCRdb to about 2020). Background for the entire study: Samples covering the acute and convalescent phases of COVID-19 were provided by collaborators in the United States, Italy and Spain. The material from the prospective study consisted of cDNA or gDNA derived from T cells, B-cell-depleted T cells, or PBMCs. Subjects who had been exposed to COVID-19, were actively infected with it, or had recovered from it provided the deeply sampled blood TCRbeta repertoires that made up the dataset. A freely available public database, intended as a resource for researchers studying the immune response to SARS-CoV-2, is where the repertoires were released. Samples came from the ongoing ImmuneRACE study (first 160 participants) plus 1,254 subjects from 6 global collaborators. Sample metadata almost always included a de-identified subject ID, COVID-19 status, age in years and sex. Where available, HLA class I and class II types were obtained from metadata supplied by the sample provider rather than from assay-based typing. Results the study describes overall, beyond this receptor: How much clinical and demographic metadata was included differed by source and by participant, and the metadata was provided uncurated.

The chain employs TRBV28 and TRBJ2-2; a stretch of 8 junction bases matches TRBD2. The sequence derives from a woman between 18 and 30 years old who had recovered from COVID-19. Input material: PBMCs or T cells enriched from blood (not recorded which). The CDR3 protein is CASSPPLAGGELFF. In nucleotides, the sequence is TGTGCCAGCAGTCCCCCGCTAGCGGGCGGGGAGCTGTTTTTT.